A selection of T cell receptor beta chains follows, all from one sample in a study of shared clonotypes between healthy human individuals. Some clones are missing from TCRdb's copy, which holds only in-frame ones; the method was immunoSEQ multiplex PCR. Seen here are about 770,000 clones, over 60% observed once, and the top ten hold over 1.5%. The sample taken for sequencing was memory CD4+ T cells sorted from blood. These TCRs come from a woman in her 30s in good health. The CDR3 runs from the conserved cysteine through the conserved F or W. A D gene is named only where the DNA matches it firmly. Rows may omit the clone size; those that give it use once, few, many or a size class.

D	length	V	J	size	CDR3	DNA
.	13	TRBV19	TRBJ2-6	.	CASRASGANVLTF	TGTGCCAGCCGAGCATCTGGGGCCAACGTCCTGACTTTC
.	18	TRBV21-1	TRBJ1-1	.	CASSTPPRRQGGMTEAFF	TGTGCCAGCAGCACCCCTCCAAGGCGACAGGGAGGAATGACTGAAGCTTTCTTT
TRBD2	19	TRBV30	TRBJ2-3	.	CAWTPTILAGGSFTDTQYF	TGTGCCTGGACCCCAACCATACTAGCGGGAGGGTCGTTCACAGATACGCAGTATTTT
TRBD2	17	TRBV7-6	TRBJ2-2	few	CASSLSSGLGRGGELFF	TGTGCCAGCAGCTTAAGTAGTGGACTAGGCCGGGGCGGGGAGCTGTTTTTT
TRBD1	15	TRBV5-1	TRBJ2-3	.	CASSHGQGVTDTQYF	TGCGCCAGCAGCCACGGACAGGGGGTAACAGATACGCAGTATTTT
TRBD1	13	TRBV2	TRBJ2-2	.	CASTGDGHGELFF	TGTGCCAGTACAGGGGACGGTCACGGGGAGCTGTTTTTT
.	16	TRBV15	TRBJ2-3	.	CATSGELGTPGDTQYF	TGTGCCACCAGCGGGGAACTCGGGACTCCAGGGGATACGCAGTATTTT
.	16	TRBV10-1	TRBJ2-1	.	CASRDDTDGIHDEQFF	TGCGCCAGCAGAGACGACACCGACGGGATACACGATGAGCAGTTCTTC
.	13	TRBV28	TRBJ2-5	.	CASSPSYQETQYF	TGTGCCAGCAGTCCTTCCTACCAAGAGACCCAGTACTTC
.	15	TRBV4-1	TRBJ2-5	.	CASSPAARNQETQYF	TGCGCCAGCAGCCCCGCCGCGCGGAACCAAGAGACCCAGTACTTC
TRBD2	15	TRBV6-1	TRBJ2-1	few	CASSEGAGRGNEQFF	TGTGCCAGCAGTGAAGGAGCGGGAAGGGGCAATGAGCAGTTCTTC
.	12	TRBV5-4	TRBJ1-1	.	CASSFAGAVAFF	TGTGCCAGCAGCTTTGCGGGGGCTGTCGCTTTCTTT
TRBD1	11	TRBV19	TRBJ1-1	.	CASRDRALAFF	TGTGCCAGTAGGGACAGGGCTTTAGCTTTCTTT
TRBD2	15	TRBV6-6	TRBJ2-3	few	CASSSGLAGTDTQYF	TGTGCCAGCAGCTCGGGACTAGCGGGCACAGATACGCAGTATTTT
.	13	TRBV28	TRBJ1-5	.	CASSQLGNQPQHF	TGTGCCAGCAGTCAGTTGGGCAATCAGCCCCAGCATTTT
TRBD1	13	TRBV23-1	TRBJ2-2	.	CGRRGQGPGELFF	TGCGGACGAAGGGGACAGGGTCCCGGGGAGCTGTTTTTT
.	13	TRBV2	TRBJ2-7	.	CASSPQQVHEQYF	TGTGCCAGCAGTCCCCAACAGGTCCACGAGCAGTACTTC
.	13	TRBV18	TRBJ2-4	.	CASSPAAKNIQYF	TGTGCCAGCTCACCGGCGGCCAAAAACATTCAGTACTTC
.	14	TRBV2	TRBJ2-1	.	CASSGGRGNNEQFF	TGTGCCAGCAGTGGCGGCAGGGGTAACAATGAGCAGTTCTTC
TRBD2	15	TRBV6-5	TRBJ2-1	.	CASSRLAETYNEQFF	TGTGCCAGCAGTCGACTAGCCGAGACCTACAATGAGCAGTTCTTC
TRBD1	15	TRBV18	TRBJ2-1	.	CASSPKGQGFNEQFF	TGTGCCAGCTCACCGAAAGGACAGGGGTTCAATGAGCAGTTCTTC
.	13	TRBV27	TRBJ2-1	.	CASTPTFGNEQFF	TGTGCCAGCACCCCTACGTTTGGTAATGAGCAGTTCTTC
TRBD1	15	TRBV19	TRBJ2-3	.	CASSIGGQPVDTQYF	TGTGCCAGTAGTATAGGGGGACAGCCCGTAGATACGCAGTATTTT
.	16	TRBV11-2	TRBJ2-1	.	CASSSPSGGGHNEQFF	TGTGCCAGCAGCTCCCCCAGTGGGGGAGGACACAATGAGCAGTTCTTC
.	14	TRBV6-5	TRBJ1-1	.	CASSYSHPNTEAFF	TGTGCCAGCAGTTACTCCCACCCGAACACTGAAGCTTTCTTT
.	10	TRBV6-5	TRBJ1-1	few	CASSETEAFF	TGTGCCAGCAGTGAAACTGAAGCTTTCTTT
.	15	TRBV19	TRBJ2-4	.	CASSIGGQGVDIQYF	TGTGCCAGTAGTATTGGAGGGCAGGGGGTGGACATTCAGTACTTC
.	15	TRBV5-1	TRBJ2-1	.	CASSRDSGGYNEQFF	TGCGCCAGCAGTCGCGACTCCGGCGGGTACAATGAGCAGTTCTTC
.	14	TRBV5-1	TRBJ1-3	.	CASSLGQGSNTIYF	TGCGCCAGCAGCTTGGGGCAGGGGTCGAACACCATATATTTT
.	12	TRBV10-3	TRBJ1-1	.	CAMGGLNTEAFF	TGTGCCATGGGGGGACTGAACACTGAAGCTTTCTTT
TRBD1	15	TRBV19	TRBJ1-5	.	CASTFTGGTVQPQHF	TGTGCCAGTACCTTTACAGGGGGCACGGTTCAGCCCCAGCATTTT
.	14	TRBV7-6	TRBJ2-1	.	CASSLSSNYNEQFF	TGTGCCAGCAGCTTATCCAGTAACTACAATGAGCAGTTCTTC
.	15	TRBV11-3	TRBJ2-4	.	CASSPGQGTKNIQYF	TGTGCCAGCAGCCCGGGGCAGGGGACCAAAAACATTCAGTACTTC
.	17	TRBV18	TRBJ2-6	.	CASSPLGHSSGANVLTF	TGTGCCAGCTCACCTCTGGGGCATTCCTCTGGGGCCAACGTCCTGACTTTC
.	14	TRBV7-3	TRBJ1-2	.	CASSLQYRDGGYTF	TGTGCCAGCAGCTTACAATACAGGGACGGAGGCTACACCTTC
.	14	TRBV29-1	TRBJ2-1	many	CSVGWGMGYNEQFF	TGCAGCGTTGGGTGGGGGATGGGTTACAATGAGCAGTTCTTC
.	15	TRBV28	TRBJ2-7	few	CASSYHGRPLYEQYF	TGTGCCAGCAGTTATCATGGCAGACCACTCTACGAGCAGTACTTC
.	15	TRBV6-5	TRBJ1-2	few	CASSYSWTGNYGYTF	TGTGCCAGCAGTTACTCCTGGACGGGGAACTATGGCTACACCTTC
.	13	TRBV7-9	TRBJ2-1	once	CASSLWGDNEQFF	TGTGCCAGCAGCTTATGGGGAGATAATGAGCAGTTCTTC
.	15	TRBV2	TRBJ2-4	.	CASSATGPAKNIQYF	TGTGCCAGCAGTGCTACAGGGCCAGCCAAAAACATTCAGTACTTC
.	13	TRBV6-1	TRBJ2-2	.	CASSDRGVGELFF	TGTGCCAGCAGTGACCGTGGTGTCGGGGAGCTGTTTTTT
.	15	TRBV7-9	TRBJ2-3	many	CASSLALRQTDTQYF	TGTGCCAGCAGCTTAGCTCTCCGACAAACAGATACGCAGTATTTT
.	13	TRBV2	TRBJ1-5	.	CASSGGEIQPQHF	TGTGCCAGCAGTGGTGGGGAAATCCAGCCCCAGCATTTT
TRBD2	15	TRBV2	TRBJ2-1	.	CASSYTSGGHNEQFF	TGTGCCAGCAGCTACACTAGCGGGGGGCACAATGAGCAGTTCTTC
.	14	TRBV10-3	TRBJ1-1	.	CAITRDSMNTEAFF	TGTGCCATCACCCGAGACAGCATGAACACTGAAGCTTTCTTT
.	15	TRBV28	TRBJ2-1	.	CASSPTGTHYNEQFF	TGTGCCAGCAGTCCCACCGGGACTCACTACAATGAGCAGTTCTTC
TRBD2	16	TRBV27	TRBJ2-7	.	CASSLRSRGSSYEQYF	TGTGCCAGCAGTTTAAGGTCTCGCGGGAGCTCCTACGAGCAGTACTTC